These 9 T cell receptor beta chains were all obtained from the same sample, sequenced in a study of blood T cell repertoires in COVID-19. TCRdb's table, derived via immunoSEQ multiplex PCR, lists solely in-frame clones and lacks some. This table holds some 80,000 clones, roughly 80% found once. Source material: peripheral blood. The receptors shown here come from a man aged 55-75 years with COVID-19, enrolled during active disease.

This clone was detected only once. The CDR3 coding sequence is TGTGCCAGCAGTGAGCAGGGACAGGGGGCTCGTCAGCCCCAGCATTTT. Translating gives CASSEQGQGARQPQHF. The chain combines TRBV2 with TRBJ1-5, with TRBD1 matching over 12 bases. The V gene's germline CDR1 is SNHLY and CDR2 FYNNEI. This CDR3 has 16 amino acids. Germline trimming cut 3 bases from V and 6 bases from J; bases unmatched to any gene: 6.

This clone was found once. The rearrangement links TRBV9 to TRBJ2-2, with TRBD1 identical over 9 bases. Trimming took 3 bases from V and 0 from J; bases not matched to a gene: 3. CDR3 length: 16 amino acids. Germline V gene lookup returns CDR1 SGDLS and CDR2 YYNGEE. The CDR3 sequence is CASSGTGDSNTGELFF. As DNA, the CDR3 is TGTGCCAGCAGCGGGACAGGGGACTCGAACACCGGGGAGCTGTTTTTT.

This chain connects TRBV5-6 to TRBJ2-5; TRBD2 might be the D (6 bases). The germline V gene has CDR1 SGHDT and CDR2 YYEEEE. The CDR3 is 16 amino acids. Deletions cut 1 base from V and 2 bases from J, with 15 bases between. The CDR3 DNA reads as TGTGCCAGCAGCTTGCGGGGAGGAGTGATTCAAGAGACCCAGTACTTC. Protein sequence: CASSLRGGVIQETQYF.

The CDR3 bases are TGTGCCAGCAGCCGGGACTACCTCTCCTACGAGCAGTACTTC. Translation gives CASSRDYLSYEQYF. This sequence joins TRBV6-5 and TRBJ2-7; 7 nucleotides line up with TRBD2. Trimming took 6 bases from V and 0 from J; bases not matched to a gene: 5. Germline V CDR1 and CDR2: MNHEY, SVGAGI. The CDR3 loop spans 14 amino acids.

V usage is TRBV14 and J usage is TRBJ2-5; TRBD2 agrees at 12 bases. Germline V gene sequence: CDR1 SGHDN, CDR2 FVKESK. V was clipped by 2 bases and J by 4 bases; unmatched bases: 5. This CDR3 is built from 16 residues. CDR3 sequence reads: CASSQPLAGGRETQYF. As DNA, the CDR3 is TGTGCCAGCAGCCAACCTCTAGCGGGAGGGCGAGAGACCCAGTACTTC.

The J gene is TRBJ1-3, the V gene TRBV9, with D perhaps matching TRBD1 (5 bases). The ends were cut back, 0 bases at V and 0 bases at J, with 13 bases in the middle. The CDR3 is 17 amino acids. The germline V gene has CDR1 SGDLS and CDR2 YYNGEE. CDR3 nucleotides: TGTGCCAGCAGCGTAGGGAGGGGCCTCAGCTCTGGAAACACCATATATTTT. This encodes CASSVGRGLSSGNTIYF.

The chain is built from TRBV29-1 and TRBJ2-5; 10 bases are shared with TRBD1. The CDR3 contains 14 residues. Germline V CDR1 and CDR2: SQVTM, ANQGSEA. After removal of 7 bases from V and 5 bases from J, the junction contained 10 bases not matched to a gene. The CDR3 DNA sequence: TGCAGCGGCGGGACAGGGGTCGGGACGGAGACCCAGTACTTC. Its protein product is CSGGTGVGTETQYF.

The CDR3 nucleotides are TGTGCCAGCTCACCAACTAATCAGCCCCAGCATTTT. Residues: CASSPTNQPQHF. The J gene is TRBJ1-5, the V gene TRBV18, with no clear D. The germline V gene has CDR1 KGHSH and CDR2 LQKENI. The CDR3 sequence is 12 residues long. Between the trimmed V and J ends, which lost 2 bases and 4 bases, there was a span of 3 bases.

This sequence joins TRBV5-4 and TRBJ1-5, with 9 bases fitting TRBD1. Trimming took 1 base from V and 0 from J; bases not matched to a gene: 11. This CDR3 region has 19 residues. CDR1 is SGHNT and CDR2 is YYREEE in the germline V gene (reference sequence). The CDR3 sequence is CASSLFRQGVLYSNQPQHF. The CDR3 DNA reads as TGTGCCAGCAGCTTGTTCAGACAGGGGGTGCTATATAGCAATCAGCCCCAGCATTTT.